The following is a T cell receptor beta chain sequence with its context. This clonotype was seen more than once but under ten times. Its antigen specificity is not known. No base quality information exists; no much larger clone differs at one position. CDR1 and CDR2, looked up from the germline V gene, are LGHNA and YNFKEQ. The V and J ends are trimmed by 0 bases and 3 bases, leaving 12 bases between them. The CDR3 runs 15 amino acids, cysteine and phenylalanine included. Solely the CDR3 DNA is kept, with 45 bases framed from the first base. The data derive from a study of CD8 T cells in ankylosing spondylitis (dated by TCRdb to the late 2010s). As for the study more broadly: To find TCR variants linked to disease, the study profiled T cell receptor beta repertoires in ankylosing spondylitis patients and healthy donors. The whole study cohort included 85 to 120 healthy donors and about two dozen ankylosing spondylitis patients. Peripheral blood was sampled, and synovial fluid was also collected from ankylosing spondylitis patients. On the study overall, not on this receptor specifically: Some TCR beta motif variants had previously been reported in synovial fluid and blood of reactive arthritis patients, which suggested common disease-initiation mechanisms. Blood from ankylosing spondylitis patients appeared to be characterized by a TCR beta motif composed of eight or nine highly homologous amino acid variants. The disease-linked clones had a CD8+ phenotype and were found at relatively low frequencies in peripheral blood. The disease-linked clones were reported as significantly enriched in matched synovial fluid samples from ankylosing spondylitis patients.

The data were produced on an Illumina HiSeq 2500. Quantitative 5'-RACE with molecular barcodes was used to prepare TCR beta libraries. In the authors' own workflow: A new computational method based on a probabilistic model of VDJ rearrangement was used to identify disease-linked TCR variants. In TCRdb, the public reads were trimmed at Q25 with fastp and aligned with MiXCR, with productive beta chains retained. Each record represents a unique CDR3 protein, reported with the most common genes and DNA among its rows. These V and J calls rely on TCRdb rather than the paper's analysis. The sample records 700,000 to 850,000 distinct CDR3 sequences, approximately 12% of which are singletons. The ten biggest clones cover approximately 0.51% of the sample.

This TCR came from a male donor with ankylosing spondylitis. What was sequenced was blood, either unsorted or a sorted T cell fraction (not recorded which). The chain joins TRBV4-2 to TRBJ2-7, with a weak D call of TRBD2 (5 bases match). DNA sequence: TGTGCCAGCAGCCAAGAGCCGTCGGACTTCTACGAGCAGTACTTC. This yields the protein CASSQEPSDFYEQYF.